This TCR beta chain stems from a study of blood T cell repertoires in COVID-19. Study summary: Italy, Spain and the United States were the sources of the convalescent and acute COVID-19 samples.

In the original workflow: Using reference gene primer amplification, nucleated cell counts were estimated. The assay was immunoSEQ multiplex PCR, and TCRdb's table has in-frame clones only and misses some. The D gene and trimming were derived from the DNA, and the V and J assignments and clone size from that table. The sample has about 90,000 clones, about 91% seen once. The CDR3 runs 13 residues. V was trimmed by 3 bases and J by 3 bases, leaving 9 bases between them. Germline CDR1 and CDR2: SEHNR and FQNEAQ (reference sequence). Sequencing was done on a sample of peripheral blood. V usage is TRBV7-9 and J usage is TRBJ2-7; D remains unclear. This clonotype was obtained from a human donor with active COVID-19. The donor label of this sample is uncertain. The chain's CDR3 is CASSFFIGYEQYF. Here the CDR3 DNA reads TGTGCCAGCAGCTTTTTTATCGGCTACGAGCAGTACTTC.